This T cell receptor (beta chain) appears in the sequencing data of a study of T-cell memory formation after mild COVID-19. Study context: The study found TCR clusters largely donor specific. Study results and caveats: Clones which contracted sat mainly in CM and EM if CD4+, and in EMRA if CD8+. Specificity for SARS-CoV-2 was not confirmed among the second-wave clones peaking on day 37.

Regarding this clonotype: What it binds is unknown.

This CDR3 spans 20 amino acids. The V segment lost 4 bases and the J segment 0 bases; nucleotides outside the gene matches: 12. Germline loops: CDR1 SGDLS, CDR2 YYNGEE. Barcoded TCR alpha and TCR beta cDNA libraries with UMIs came from 5'RACE using constant-segment primers. TCRdb passed the 5' RACE reads through MiXCR, listing each CDR3 protein once. Here the sample spans around 82,000 distinct CDR3 sequences, 9.5% to 15% being singletons. Source material: PBMCs or a T cell subset sorted from them (not recorded which). The genes are TRBV9 and TRBJ2-1, with TRBD2 identical over 14 bases. The source of this sequence is a man between 18 and 29 years old who had mild COVID-19 (a few samples of this study predate the infection). Cell type and time point are not known. The CDR3 reads CASSSPSGLAGAGSYNEQFF. The DNA for the CDR3 is TGTGCCAGCAGCTCCCCCTCGGGACTAGCGGGGGCCGGCTCCTACAATGAGCAGTTCTTC.